The 32 T cell receptor beta chains given below trace back to one sample, sequenced in a study of blood T cell repertoires in COVID-19. Using immunoSEQ multiplex PCR, the repertoire was profiled, and TCRdb retains in-frame clones only, with some absent. The sample contains just over 90,000 clones, roughly 90% of which appear only once. The sample taken for sequencing was peripheral blood. These receptors were collected from a human donor with active COVID-19. The donor label of this sample is uncertain.

The chain combines TRBV6-1 with TRBJ1-1; TRBD1 matches at 11 bases. The CDR3 length is 15 residues. J gave up 1 base and V 7 bases, and 5 bases lay outside the gene matches. Germline CDR1 is MNHNS and CDR2 is SASEGT. The CDR3 region is CASIGQGARNTEAFF. DNA of the CDR3: TGTGCCAGCATCGGACAGGGGGCCCGGAACACTGAAGCTTTCTTT.

Only one count was recorded for this clone. The chain employs TRBV28 and TRBJ2-3; 8 bases fit TRBD2. This CDR3 spans 15 amino acids. V lost 4 bases and J lost 6; bases outside the gene matches: 9. Germline assignment: CDR1 MDHEN and CDR2 SYDVKM. This chain's CDR3 is CASSSGGAGSDTQYF. CDR3 sequence (DNA): TGTGCCAGCAGTTCCGGGGGGGCCGGGAGTGATACGCAGTATTTT.

This chain links TRBV11-2 with TRBJ1-4; 7 nucleotides align to TRBD1. This CDR3 contains 16 residues. Unmatched junction bases numbered 10, after V lost 5 bases and J lost 4 bases. The germline CDR1 and CDR2 sequences are SGHAT and FQNNGV. The DNA of the CDR3 is TGTGCCAGCAGCCGGGGCGGGACAGCTTATAATGAAAAACTGTTTTTT. Protein product: CASSRGGTAYNEKLFF.

The chain combines TRBV11-2 with TRBJ1-2; 9 positions match TRBD1. V trimming: 4 bases; J trimming: 4 bases; junction bases outside the gene matches: 16. Germline values: CDR1 SGHAT, CDR2 FQNNGV. CDR3 length: 18 residues. CDR3 residues: CASSSSPGTGPKAYGYTF. CDR3 nucleotide sequence: TGTGCCAGCAGCTCGAGTCCCGGGACAGGGCCGAAGGCCTATGGCTACACCTTC.

The gene calls are TRBV4-3 and TRBJ2-7; 7 bases fit TRBD1. Trimming took 2 bases from V and 3 from J; bases not matched to a gene: 7. Per the germline V gene, CDR1 is LGHNA and CDR2 is YSLEER. The CDR3 runs to 15 residues. The chain's CDR3 is CASSQPLGQNYEQYF. The CDR3 DNA reads as TGCGCCAGCAGCCAACCCCTGGGACAGAACTACGAGCAGTACTTC.

V gene TRBV15 combines with J gene TRBJ2-5; TRBD1 matches 7 bases. The CDR3 consists of 17 residues. The germline V gene has CDR1 LNHNV and CDR2 YYDKDF (reference sequence). The junction had 14 bases not matched to a gene; V was cut back by 2 bases and J by 5 bases. The CDR3 is CATSRKRTGALRETQYF. As DNA, the CDR3 is TGTGCCACCAGCAGAAAGAGGACAGGCGCGTTAAGGGAGACCCAGTACTTC.

The chain carries TRBV28 and TRBJ2-7, with D perhaps matching TRBD2 (7 bases). Germline CDR1 reads MDHEN; CDR2 reads SYDVKM. Trimming left V 3 bases short and J 2 bases short, with 14 bases between. The CDR3 extends over 15 amino acids. The CDR3, as DNA: TGTGCCAGCAGTTTGGGGGGGCATATTACCTACGAGCAGTACTTC. Protein sequence: CASSLGGHITYEQYF.

The V call is TRBV27, the J call TRBJ2-7; 10 bases line up with TRBD1. This CDR3 has 16 residues. Unmatched junction bases numbered 11, after V lost 5 bases and J lost 4 bases. Germline values: CDR1 MNHEY, CDR2 SMNVEV (reference sequence). The CDR3 nucleotides read TGTGCCAGCAGTACAACGCGACAGGGGGCGTATTACGAGCAGTACTTC. As protein: CASSTTRQGAYYEQYF.

The J gene is TRBJ2-2, the V gene TRBV7-8, with D tentatively TRBD2 (6 bases). V lost 5 bases and J lost 3, with 16 bases in between. The CDR3 has 16 amino acids. CDR1 is SGHVS, CDR2 FQNEAQ, per germline. The DNA of the CDR3 is TGTGCCAGCAGCGTGGCTTGGGGACTCGACACCGGGGAGCTGTTTTTT. Protein: CASSVAWGLDTGELFF. The variable domain in full, completed from reference TRBV7-8 and TRBJ2-2, reads GAGVSQSPRYKVAKRGQDVALRCDPISGHVSLFWYQQALGQGPEFLTYFQNEAQLDKSGLPSDRFFAERPEGSVSTLKIQRTQQEDSAVYLCASSVAWGLDTGELFFGEGSRLTVL.

The chain links TRBV4-1 to TRBJ1-1; D remains ambiguous. V lost 2 bases and J 5 bases, leaving 18 bases between the germline ends. In germline, CDR1 is MGHRA, CDR2 YSYEKL. This CDR3 has 16 residues. CDR3 residues: CASSQRLEREVTEAFF. DNA of the CDR3: TGCGCCAGCAGCCAACGCCTGGAGAGGGAGGTGACTGAAGCTTTCTTT.

This clone is a singleton in its sample. The chain joins TRBV7-3 to TRBJ1-2, with a weak D call TRBD1 (5 bases). V lost 5 bases and J 4 bases, leaving 17 bases between the germline ends. Looked up from germline, CDR1 is SGHTA and CDR2 is FQGTGA. The CDR3 spans 15 residues. CDR3 sequence (DNA): TGTGCCAGCAGCGTAAAACCAGGGCTACTCTATGGCTACACCTTC. Translating gives CASSVKPGLLYGYTF.

Comments on this clone: One end of the junction does not line up with germline, which may come from a read error. The rearrangement uses TRBV6-4 and TRBJ2-5, with 14 nucleotides matching TRBD2. Per the germline V gene, CDR1 is MRHNA and CDR2 is SNTAGT. The CDR3 is 16 residues long. The chain's CDR3 is CASSEGTSGGQGTQYF. In DNA form, the CDR3 reads TGTGCCAGCAGTGAGGGGACTAGCGGGGGACAAGGGACCCAGTACTTC.

V is TRBV27 and J is TRBJ1-5; weak D call: TRBD1 (6 bases). CDR1 and CDR2 from the germline V gene are MNHEY and SMNVEV (reference sequence). CDR3 length: 13 amino acids. Trimming cost V 3 bases and J 4 bases, with 7 bases left between them. Here the CDR3 reads CASSLDRNQPQHF. The CDR3 DNA follows: TGTGCCAGCAGTTTGGACAGAAATCAGCCCCAGCATTTT.

J is TRBJ1-2 and V is TRBV5-1, with 7 bases matching TRBD1. V lost 4 bases, J lost 2 bases, and 8 bases stayed unmatched. Germline assignment: CDR1 SGHRS and CDR2 YFSETQ. The CDR3 has 15 residues. The CDR3 here is CASSRARQGNYGYTF. Written as DNA, the CDR3 is TGCGCCAGCAGCAGAGCCCGACAGGGCAACTATGGCTACACCTTC.

This sequence joins TRBV28 and TRBJ2-6; a possible D gene is TRBD1 (5 bases). Trimming took 2 bases from V and 2 from J, leaving 7 bases between them. In germline, CDR1 is MDHEN, CDR2 SYDVKM. This CDR3 is 15 amino acids long. The CDR3 nucleotides are TGTGCCAGCAGTTTAAGGGGTGCTGGGGCCAACGTCCTGACTTTC. It translates to CASSLRGAGANVLTF. Based on the CDR3 plus reference TRBV28 and TRBJ2-6, the full variable domain is DVKVTQSSRYLVKRTGEKVFLECVQDMDHENMFWYRQDPGLGLRLIYFSYDVKMKEKGDIPEGYSVSREKKERFSLILESASTNQTSMYLCASSLRGAGANVLTFGAGSRLTVL.

V is TRBV9 and J is TRBJ1-6; weak D call: TRBD1 (5 bases). Trimming removed 4 bases from V and 4 bases from J, with 12 bases in between. Germline V gene sequence: CDR1 SGDLS, CDR2 YYNGEE. The CDR3 runs 15 residues. DNA for the CDR3: TGTGCCAGCAGCACGGGGGACGGATATAATTCACCCCTCCACTTT. This translates into CASSTGDGYNSPLHF.

The chain couples TRBV7-9 to TRBJ1-1; 8 nucleotides agree with TRBD1. Looked up from germline, CDR1 is SEHNR and CDR2 is FQNEAQ (reference sequence). This CDR3 is built from 17 residues. Trimming removed 6 bases from V and 10 bases from J; junction bases left unmatched: 22. CDR3 protein: CASSSQRLEDRVVGAFF. The CDR3, as DNA: TGTGCCAGCAGTTCCCAAAGACTAGAGGACAGGGTAGTTGGAGCTTTCTTT.

This chain joins TRBV4-1 and TRBJ2-3, with D possibly being TRBD2 (7 bases). Germline CDR1 is MGHRA and CDR2 is YSYEKL. The V and J ends lost 0 bases and 5 bases respectively, with 18 bases between them. This CDR3 spans 17 amino acids. The CDR3 is CASSQDKSGGLLDTQYF. In DNA form, the CDR3 reads TGCGCCAGCAGCCAAGATAAGTCGGGGGGCCTGCTAGATACGCAGTATTTT.

V usage is TRBV10-2 and J usage is TRBJ2-2; 9 bases line up with TRBD1. This CDR3 comprises 14 residues. The germline CDR1 and CDR2 sequences are WSHSY and SAAADI. V gave up 7 bases and J gave up 6 bases; unmatched junction bases: 6. The CDR3 protein is CASKDRGAPGELFF. For the CDR3, the DNA is TGCGCCAGCAAGGACAGGGGTGCCCCCGGGGAGCTGTTTTTT.

A single count supports this clone. J is TRBJ2-5 and V is TRBV20-1; TRBD2 matches at 14 bases. V lost 3 bases to trimming and J lost 7 bases; unmatched junction nucleotides: 4. CDR1 and CDR2 from the germline V gene are DFQATT and SNEGSKA (reference sequence). This CDR3 is built from 14 residues. The CDR3 here is CSASSGLAGGTQYF. The CDR3 DNA sequence: TGCAGTGCTAGTTCCGGACTAGCGGGGGGGACCCAGTACTTC.

The chain combines TRBV3-1 (or the pseudogene TRBV3-2) with TRBJ1-3; TRBD1 is a possible D gene (5 bases). Trimming took off 5 bases at V and 0 bases at J, with 11 bases between the two ends. In germline, CDR1 is LGHDT, CDR2 YNNKEL (reference sequence). The CDR3 consists of 15 residues. CDR3 coding DNA: TGTGCCAGCAGCACACAGGCCAGCTCTGGAAACACCATATATTTT. Its protein product is CASSTQASSGNTIYF.

This chain connects TRBV24-1 to TRBJ1-2; 9 nucleotides match TRBD1. After removal of 5 bases from V and 4 bases from J, the junction contained 10 bases not matched to a gene. The CDR3 has 16 residues. Germline CDR1 KGHDR, CDR2 SFDVKD. CDR3 protein: CATSGQGQGGLYGYTF. DNA for the CDR3: TGTGCCACCAGTGGTCAGGGACAGGGTGGACTCTATGGCTACACCTTC.

The rearrangement joins TRBV4-3 to TRBJ2-3, with 8 bases aligning to TRBD2. J lost 6 bases, V lost 6 bases, and 11 bases had no gene match. Germline lookup yields CDR1 LGHNA and CDR2 YSLEER. The CDR3 spans 15 residues. In DNA form, the CDR3 reads TGCGCCAGCAGTCGGACTAGCAGAGGCCAGGATACGCAGTATTTT. Translation: CASSRTSRGQDTQYF.

This rearrangement joins TRBV7-3 to TRBJ2-1; D uncertain. The CDR3 has 18 residues. Germline V lookup: CDR1 SGHTA, CDR2 FQGTGA. The V end lost 0 bases, the J end lost 8 bases, and 23 bases lay between the germline ends. This chain's CDR3 is CASSLTFRPGRCYYEQFF. The CDR3 DNA reads as TGTGCCAGCAGCTTAACGTTCCGGCCAGGCCGATGTTACTATGAGCAGTTCTTC.

The V gene is TRBV7-2, the J gene TRBJ2-1, with 10 bases matching TRBD1. CDR3 length: 15 amino acids. V was pared by 5 bases and J by 6 bases, with 7 bases of the junction left unmatched. Germline CDR1 reads SGHTA; CDR2 reads FQGNSA. CDR3 DNA sequence: TGTGCCAGCAGCCCCCGTAGGACAGGGGGCAATGAGCAGTTCTTC. Translated: CASSPRRTGGNEQFF.

This rearrangement joins TRBV5-4 to TRBJ2-2; 8 bases are a match to TRBD2. The CDR3 is 14 residues long. The V segment lost 7 bases and the J segment 1 base; nucleotides outside the gene matches: 3. Germline values: CDR1 SGHNT, CDR2 YYREEE (reference sequence). The CDR3 loop is CASDLAGNTGELFF. The CDR3, as DNA: TGTGCCAGCGACCTAGCGGGGAACACCGGGGAGCTGTTTTTT.

The genes are TRBV5-4 and TRBJ2-7; 9 bases map to TRBD1. The CDR3 runs 14 residues. V dropped 3 bases and J dropped 5; count of bases not matched to a gene: 6. CDR1 is SGHNT and CDR2 is YYREEE in the germline V gene (reference sequence). The CDR3 is CASSYRDREDEQYF. CDR3 nucleotides: TGTGCCAGCAGCTACCGGGACAGGGAAGACGAGCAGTACTTC.

The chain couples TRBV30 to TRBJ1-1, with a tentative D call TRBD1 (5 bases). The CDR3 sequence is 13 residues long. V was trimmed by 8 bases and J by 5 bases, leaving 18 bases between them. Germline CDR1 and CDR2: GTSNPN and SVGIG (reference sequence). For the CDR3, the DNA is TGTGCCAGGGAGGCCAGGGAGTTGACTGAAGCTTTCTTT. It is translated as CAREARELTEAFF.

The chain is built from TRBV5-1 and TRBJ1-2, with 7 nucleotides matching TRBD1. The CDR3 has 15 residues. In germline, CDR1 is SGHRS, CDR2 YFSETQ. V dropped 3 bases and J dropped 7; count of bases not matched to a gene: 12. CDR3 nucleotide sequence: TGCGCCAGCAGCTCCCGCCGGGACAGTTTCTCTGGCTACACCTTC. This codes for CASSSRRDSFSGYTF. The variable domain in full, with the rest retrieved from reference TRBV5-1 and TRBJ1-2, is KAGVTQTPRYLIKTRGQQVTLSCSPISGHRSVSWYQQTPGQGLQFLFEYFSETQRNKGNFPGRFSGRQFSNSRSEMNVSTLELGDSALYLCASSSRRDSFSGYTFGSGTRLTVV.

V and J are TRBV5-1 and TRBJ2-1; 13 nucleotides align to TRBD2. Germline assignment: CDR1 SGHRS and CDR2 YFSETQ. V lost 3 bases to trimming and J lost 5 bases; unmatched junction nucleotides: 8. CDR3 length equals 17 residues. The DNA of the CDR3 is TGCGCCAGCAGCTACGGACTAGCGGGGGACCTCGACAATGAGCAGTTCTTC. Residues: CASSYGLAGDLDNEQFF.

In nucleotides, the CDR3 is TGTGCCAGCAGTGAGCTGGGGCCCTCTTTACTAGCCAAAAACATTCAGTACTTC. Residues: CASSELGPSLLAKNIQYF. The chain recombines TRBV6-1 with TRBJ2-4; a weak D match, TRBD1 (5 bases). Trimming left V 3 bases short and J 0 bases short, with 18 bases between. This CDR3 contains 18 residues. CDR1 is MNHNS, CDR2 SASEGT, per germline.

This chain connects TRBV4-1 to TRBJ2-1, with 7 bases fitting TRBD2. Looked up from germline, CDR1 is MGHRA and CDR2 is YSYEKL. This CDR3 comprises 14 residues. The trim removed 1 base at V and 9 bases at J, leaving 6 bases unmatched. The CDR3 sequence: CASSQVRLALEQFF. As DNA, the CDR3 is TGCGCCAGCAGCCAAGTTCGACTAGCCCTTGAGCAGTTCTTC.